Shown below are 31 T cell receptor beta chains from a single sample sequenced in a study of CD8+ T cells in alopecia areata. Extraction and reverse transcription of RNA yielded cDNA as the sequencing template. Using immunoSEQ multiplex PCR, the repertoire was profiled, and TCRdb retains in-frame clones only, with some absent. This table holds approximately 110,000 clones with no singletons; the top ten claim around 20%. The sample was lesional skin. The receptors derive from a C3H/HeJ mouse with alopecia areata. The mouse strain carries the MHC haplotype H2-k.

Details on this clone: Gene names are the mouse ones. The read ends 4 residues early relative to the CDR3; the germline J gene fills the gap. The V call is TRBV17, the J call TRBJ2-1, with a possible D match to TRBD2 (5 bases). With 3 bases removed from V and 1 base from J, the gap between germline ends came to 10 bases. The germline V gene encodes CDR1 MNHDT and CDR2 YYDKIL. This CDR3 is built from 15 residues. CDR3 sequence: CASSRLGENYAEQFF. CDR3 DNA, as far as it was read: TGTGCTAGCAGTAGGCTTGGGGAGAACTATGCT.

There are a few counts of this clone. The protein here is the DNA translation, as the TCRdb protein differs from it at residue 12. Gene names refer to mouse genes. CDR3 amino acids: CTCSANRVPGNTLYF. CDR3 DNA (partial): TGCACCTGCAGTGCCAACAGGGTACCTGGAAATACG. This chain links TRBV1 with TRBJ1-3; possible D gene TRBD1, 6 bases. Read coverage stops 3 residues before the CDR3 terminus; the germline J gene supplies the remainder. In germline, CDR1 is NSQYPW, CDR2 LRSPGD (reference sequence). V was shortened by 3 bases and J by 2 bases, with 11 bases between the two germline ends. CDR3 length equals 15 residues. The full variable domain, with the rest looked up from reference TRBV1 and TRBJ1-3, is VTLLEQNPRWRLVPRGQAVNLRCILKNSQYPWMSWYQQDLQKQLQWLFTLRSPGDKEVKSLPGADYLATRVTDTELRLQVANMSQGRTLYCTCSANRVPGNTLYFGEGSRLIVV.

As for this clone: Genes and germline are mouse. The CDR3 extends 4 residues past the end of the read, so its final part is completed from the germline J gene. The chain is built from TRBV13-3 and TRBJ2-4; TRBD2 matches 10 bases. Germline V gene sequence: CDR1 NNHDY, CDR2 SYVADS. The junction had 4 bases not matched to a gene; V was cut back by 1 base and J by 2 bases. This CDR3 spans 16 amino acids. The part of the CDR3 DNA that was read is TGTGCCAGCAGTGATTCTGGGGGGGCGACTCAAAAC. Residues: CASSDSGGATQN. The whole CDR3 is CASSDSGGATQNTLYF.

This clone has only a few counts. Gene and germline names: mouse. Partial CDR3 DNA: TGTGCCAGCAGTATCTGGGACAGGGAACACGAA. It yields the protein CASSIWDREHE. The CDR3 as a whole reads CASSIWDREHERLFF. The chain combines TRBV19 with TRBJ1-4, with 9 bases that match TRBD1. The read ends 4 residues shy of where the CDR3 ends; the end is completed using the germline J gene. Germline V gene sequence: CDR1 FNHDT, CDR2 SITEND (reference sequence). The V gene end was trimmed by 2 bases and the J gene end by 6 bases; junction bases not matched to a gene: 5. This CDR3 has 15 residues.

This clone was recorded a few times. Gene names refer to mouse genes. The CDR3 end falls 4 residues outside the read, so it is completed with the germline J gene. J is TRBJ1-4 and V is TRBV1; 9 bases are a match to TRBD1. CDR3 length: 16 amino acids. Germline-derived CDR1 and CDR2 are NSQYPW and LRSPGD (reference sequence). CDR3 residues: CTCSASRDRVGERLFF. The sequenced CDR3 bases are TGCACCTGCAGTGCGTCCCGGGACAGGGTTGGCGAA.

Note on this clone: Gene names are mouse gene names. The read terminates 4 residues ahead of where the CDR3 ends, so the germline J gene completes it. The V gene is TRBV19, the J gene TRBJ1-4; 7 bases match TRBD1. The CDR3 is 15 residues long. The V and J ends lost 6 bases and 0 bases, in that order; junction bases with no gene match: 5. Germline V CDR1 and CDR2: FNHDT, SITEND (reference sequence). Partial CDR3 DNA: TGTGCCAGCAACCCGACAGGGTTTTCCAACGAA. It encodes CASNPTGFSNE. The full CDR3 protein reads CASNPTGFSNERLFF. The full variable domain, with the rest looked up from reference TRBV19 and TRBJ1-4, is GGIITQTPKFLIGQEGQKLTLKCQQNFNHDTMYWYRQDSGKGLRLIYYSITENDLQKGDLSEGYDASREKKSSFSLTVTSAQKNEMAVFLCASNPTGFSNERLFFGHGTKLSVL.

This clone occurred a few times. At residue 9, the TCRdb protein and translated DNA are inconsistent; the protein given comes from the DNA. Gene names are the mouse ones. With the read ending 3 residues before the CDR3 end, the germline J gene is used to fill in that end. V usage is TRBV1 and J usage is TRBJ1-3, with 10 bases fitting TRBD1. Germline CDR1 reads NSQYPW; CDR2 reads LRSPGD (reference sequence). The CDR3 consists of 12 residues. The V gene end was trimmed by 11 bases and the J gene end by 2 bases; junction bases not matched to a gene: 0. CDR3 bases read: TGCACCGGGACAGGGGCTGGAAATACG. As protein: CTGTGAGNT. The full CDR3 protein is CTGTGAGNTLYF.

A few counts support this clone. Each gene name is a mouse one. The CDR3 end is not reached by the read, which stops 4 residues before it; the germline J gene fills it in. The genes are TRBV12-1 and TRBJ1-2; 7 bases align to TRBD1. This CDR3 is 12 amino acids long. With 3 bases clipped from V and 4 bases from J, the junction kept 1 base outside the gene matches. Germline CDR1 is SGHSN and CDR2 is HYEKVE. The CDR3 here is CASSSGGSDYTF. The sequenced CDR3 bases are TGTGCCAGCTCTTCAGGGGGCTCC.

This clone was picked up many times. Mouse gene names and germline throughout. The read is 4 residues too short to cover the CDR3 end, so that end is filled in from the germline J gene. The J gene is TRBJ2-3, the V gene TRBV13-3; 11 nucleotides match TRBD1. V dropped 0 bases and J dropped 4; count of bases not matched to a gene: 4. The CDR3 is 16 residues long. The V gene's germline CDR1 is NNHDY and CDR2 SYVADS. The DNA read from the CDR3 is TGTGCCAGCAGTGATGAAGGGACAGGGGGGTCAGAA. Translated: CASSDEGTGGSE. The full CDR3 sequence reads CASSDEGTGGSETLYF.

This clone turned up a few times. Gene names denote mouse genes. Read data end 4 residues before the CDR3 end; the end is taken from the germline J gene. The gene calls are TRBV1 and TRBJ2-3; 8 nucleotides line up with TRBD2. This CDR3 contains 16 residues. V was pared by 1 base and J by 0 bases, with 3 bases of the junction left unmatched. CDR1 and CDR2 (germline): NSQYPW, LRSPGD (reference sequence). The DNA read from the CDR3 is TGCACCTGCAGTGCAGTCCGACTGGGGAGTGCAGAA. This translates into CTCSAVRLGSAE. The complete CDR3 reads CTCSAVRLGSAETLYF. The complete variable domain, with remaining parts taken from reference TRBV1 and TRBJ2-3, reads VTLLEQNPRWRLVPRGQAVNLRCILKNSQYPWMSWYQQDLQKQLQWLFTLRSPGDKEVKSLPGADYLATRVTDTELRLQVANMSQGRTLYCTCSAVRLGSAETLYFGSGTRLTVL.

Worth noting for this clone: The genes are named according to mouse. The read is 4 residues too short to cover the CDR3 end, so that end is filled in from the germline J gene. The V and J genes are TRBV1 and TRBJ2-2; possible D gene TRBD1, 5 bases. V lost 8 bases and J 1 base, leaving 14 bases between the germline ends. CDR3 length: 15 amino acids. Germline V gene data show CDR1 as NSQYPW and CDR2 as LRSPGD (reference sequence). The chain's CDR3 is CTCVQERGNTGQLYF. The sequenced CDR3 bases are TGCACCTGCGTGCAGGAGAGGGGAAACACCGGG.

With regard to this clone: The genes and germline here are from mouse. The read terminates 4 residues before the CDR3 end, so the remaining end is supplied by the germline J gene. The chain has TRBV19 and TRBJ2-1, with 8 bases that match TRBD1. The CDR3 sequence is 14 residues long. Germline V gives CDR1 FNHDT, CDR2 SITEND (reference sequence). Germline trimming cut 4 bases from V and 5 bases from J; bases unmatched to any gene: 5. Here the CDR3 reads CASSRQGKDAEQFF. The part of the CDR3 DNA that was read is TGTGCCAGCAGTCGACAGGGGAAAGATGCT.

Regarding this clone: Here the gene names and germline are mouse. The CDR3 sequence: CASKSGTGEETLYF. CDR3 DNA, as far as it was read: TGTGCCAGCAAGAGCGGGACTGGGGAAGAA. The chain employs TRBV13-3 and TRBJ2-3; 10 bases fit TRBD2. The sequenced fragment ends 4 residues before the CDR3 boundary, so the rest is inferred from the germline J gene. The CDR3 has 14 amino acids. The V gene's germline CDR1 is NNHDY and CDR2 SYVADS.

Concerning this clone: Mouse names are used for the genes. The sequenced fragment ends 4 residues before the CDR3 boundary, so the rest is inferred from the germline J gene. The rearrangement uses TRBV5 and TRBJ1-2; D is undetermined. Germline V lookup: CDR1 LGHNA, CDR2 YNLKQL (reference sequence). The V gene lost 4 bases and the J gene lost 1 base, with 7 bases spanning the gap. This CDR3 spans 13 amino acids. CDR3 amino acids: CASSPKLNSDYTF. Partial CDR3 DNA: TGTGCCAGCAGCCCAAAATTAAACTCC.

This clone was counted only a few times. The TCRdb protein fails to match the DNA translation at residue 11; the protein reported here was translated from the DNA. Germline and genes here are mouse. The read ends 3 residues early relative to the CDR3; the germline J gene fills the gap. The genes are TRBV31 and TRBJ1-3; D may be TRBD1 (5 bases). Germline CDR1 and CDR2: GKSSPN and SITVG. V was pared by 4 bases and J by 0 bases, with 10 bases between. The CDR3 has 14 residues. The covered CDR3 bases are TGTGCCTGGACCAGGGATAATTCTGGAAATACG. This gives the protein CAWTRDNSGNT. The whole CDR3 is CAWTRDNSGNTLYF.

In regard to this clone: Mouse gene names apply. From the germline J gene comes the end of the CDR3, since the read stops 4 residues before it. The V call is TRBV1, the J call TRBJ1-1; weak D call: TRBD1 (6 bases). Germline V gene data show CDR1 as NSQYPW and CDR2 as LRSPGD (reference sequence). This CDR3 comprises 15 residues. The V and J ends lost 5 bases and 2 bases respectively, with 15 bases between them. CDR3 amino acids: CTCSSTGTLNTEVFF. The CDR3 DNA, read in part, is TGCACCTGCAGTTCGACCGGGACACTTAACACA.

Details on this clone: Genes and germline come from the mouse. The read ends 4 residues before the CDR3 terminus; that terminus is restored from the germline J gene. The rearrangement joins TRBV19 to TRBJ2-4, with D possibly matching TRBD1 (5 bases). Trimming took off 2 bases at V and 1 base at J, with 8 bases between the two ends. CDR1 and CDR2 (germline): FNHDT, SITEND (reference sequence). The CDR3 loop spans 14 amino acids. The sequenced CDR3 bases are TGTGCCAGCAGTATCGGCAGGGGTCAAAAC. It specifies CASSIGRGQN. The whole CDR3 sequence reads CASSIGRGQNTLYF.

Remarks on this clone: Gene labels here are mouse ones. The CDR3 end falls 4 residues outside the read, so it is completed with the germline J gene. V gene TRBV13-2 combines with J gene TRBJ2-4; 10 bases agree with TRBD2. Per the germline V gene, CDR1 is NNHNN and CDR2 is SYGAGS (reference sequence). This CDR3 is 14 amino acids long. This CDR3 is CASGGTGGENTLYF. Partial CDR3 DNA: TGTGCCAGCGGTGGTACTGGGGGGGAAAAC.

This clone was seen a handful of times. Any gene name here is a mouse gene name. The read finishes 4 residues shy of the CDR3 end, and the germline J gene is used to complete it. This rearrangement joins TRBV19 to TRBJ2-1, with 9 bases fitting TRBD2. The CDR3 is 14 amino acids. Germline CDR1 is FNHDT and CDR2 is SITEND (reference sequence). V shed 5 bases and J 6 bases; nucleotides not matched to a gene: 6. CDR3 amino acids: CASSPDWGIAEQFF. The sequenced CDR3 bases are TGTGCCAGCAGCCCAGACTGGGGGATTGCT.

This clone was counted only a few times. Gene names and germline refer to mouse. The sequenced fragment ends 4 residues before the CDR3 boundary, so the rest is inferred from the germline J gene. The chain joins TRBV13-1 to TRBJ1-1; D might be TRBD1 (6 bases). Germline CDR1 is NSHNY and CDR2 is SYGAGN. This CDR3 has 14 residues. The sequenced part of the CDR3 DNA is TGTGCCAGCAGTGAACGGGGACAAAATACA. It is translated as CASSERGQNT. The CDR3 as a whole reads CASSERGQNTEVFF.

In this sample, this clone turned up a few times. There is a difference at residue 12 between the TCRdb protein and the DNA translation, so the protein given here was translated from the DNA. Genes and germline are mouse. The read gets to within 3 residues of the CDR3 end, and the germline J gene fills in the rest. The V call is TRBV17, the J call TRBJ1-3; D uncertain. Germline assignment: CDR1 MNHDT and CDR2 YYDKIL. This CDR3 is built from 15 residues. V was trimmed by 1 base and J by 0 bases, leaving 7 bases between them. The CDR3 is CASSRGGYSGNTLYF. Incomplete CDR3 DNA: TGTGCTAGCAGTAGAGGAGGGTATTCTGGAAATACG.

A remark on this clone: Germline and genes here are mouse. The read falls 4 residues short of the CDR3 end, and the missing part is taken from the germline J gene. J is TRBJ2-1 and V is TRBV1, with 8 nucleotides matching TRBD1. J gave up 1 base and V 0 bases, and 5 bases lay outside the gene matches. The CDR3 runs 17 residues. The germline V gene has CDR1 NSQYPW and CDR2 LRSPGD (reference sequence). Partial CDR3 DNA: TGCACCTGCAGTGCAGACCGATCAGGGGGCAACTATGCT. Translated: CTCSADRSGGNYA. The whole CDR3 protein is CTCSADRSGGNYAEQFF. Together with reference TRBV1 and TRBJ2-1, the CDR3 gives the full variable domain: VTLLEQNPRWRLVPRGQAVNLRCILKNSQYPWMSWYQQDLQKQLQWLFTLRSPGDKEVKSLPGADYLATRVTDTELRLQVANMSQGRTLYCTCSADRSGGNYAEQFFGPGTRLTVL.

This clone was detected only a few times. All gene names here are mouse names. Read coverage stops 4 residues before the CDR3 terminus; the germline J gene supplies the remainder. The rearrangement uses TRBV13-1 and TRBJ1-1, with D possibly TRBD1 on 6 matching bases. This CDR3 is 13 amino acids long. Germline V gene data show CDR1 as NSHNY and CDR2 as SYGAGN. The DNA read from the CDR3 is TGTGCCAGCAGTGATGGAGGGGACAAA. Translation gives CASSDGGDK. The whole CDR3 protein reads CASSDGGDKEVFF.

This clone was counted a few times. The genes and germline here are from mouse. The CDR3 end is not reached by the read, which stops 4 residues before it; the germline J gene fills it in. The rearrangement uses TRBV13-2 and TRBJ1-4; D is possibly TRBD1 (5 bases). Germline lookup yields CDR1 NNHNN and CDR2 SYGAGS (reference sequence). This CDR3 has 12 amino acids. CDR3 region: CASGDRGERLFF. Incomplete CDR3 DNA: TGTGCCAGCGGTGATAGGGGCGAA.

As regards this clone: Gene names and germline match the mouse. The DNA ends 4 residues before the CDR3 does, and the rest of the CDR3 is filled in from the germline J gene. The J gene is TRBJ2-1, the V gene TRBV1; possibly TRBD1 for D (6 bases). CDR3 length: 15 residues. Trimming removed 3 bases at V and 3 bases at J, with 12 bases between. Looked up from germline, CDR1 is NSQYPW and CDR2 is LRSPGD (reference sequence). Here the CDR3 reads CTCSADWTVYAEQFF. The part of the CDR3 DNA that was read is TGCACCTGCAGTGCGGATTGGACAGTCTATGCT.

Concerning this clone itself: Genes and germline come from the mouse. The read terminates 4 residues ahead of where the CDR3 ends, so the germline J gene completes it. The V gene is TRBV14, the J gene TRBJ2-1; maybe TRBD2 (6 bases). CDR1 is SGHDT and CDR2 is FRDEAV in the germline V gene. The CDR3 is 16 residues long. With 2 bases removed from V and 0 bases from J, the gap between germline ends came to 12 bases. The CDR3 DNA, read in part, is TGTGCCAGCAGTTTATGGGACTTATTTAACTATGCT. Translating gives CASSLWDLFNYA. The entire CDR3 reads CASSLWDLFNYAEQFF.

In its sample, this clone was seen many times. The genes are named according to mouse. The read terminates 4 residues before the CDR3 end, so the remaining end is supplied by the germline J gene. The chain recombines TRBV19 with TRBJ2-7; weak D call: TRBD2 (6 bases). This CDR3 region has 13 residues. V lost 3 bases and J 2 bases, leaving 9 bases between the germline ends. Per germline, CDR1 FNHDT and CDR2 SITEND (reference sequence). The covered CDR3 bases are TGTGCCAGCAGTACTGGGGCCGCCTAT. Its translation is CASSTGAAY. The entire CDR3 sequence reads CASSTGAAYEQYF.

As regards this clone: Gene names follow the mouse nomenclature. From the germline J gene comes the end of the CDR3, since the read stops 4 residues before it. The V call is TRBV29, the J call TRBJ2-7; 11 bases fit TRBD2. Per the germline V gene, CDR1 is MSHET and CDR2 is SYDVDS. The CDR3 has 14 amino acids. With V trimmed by 6 bases and J by 2 bases, 3 bases remained unmatched. The part of the CDR3 DNA that was read is TGTGCTAGCAGCCGGACTGGGGGGCCCTAT. Encoded protein: CASSRTGGPY. The full CDR3 is CASSRTGGPYEQYF.

Details on this clone: Gene names refer to mouse genes. The read stops 4 residues short of the end of the CDR3; the missing end is completed from the germline J gene. The chain combines TRBV1 with TRBJ2-5; D remains ambiguous. The V end lost 0 bases, the J end lost 3 bases, and 7 bases lay between the germline ends. Germline loops: CDR1 NSQYPW, CDR2 LRSPGD (reference sequence). The CDR3 sequence is 14 residues long. CDR3 sequence reads: CTCSADQQQDTQYF. CDR3 bases read: TGCACCTGCAGTGCAGATCAGCAGCAAGAC.

This clone was seen many times. Gene and germline names: mouse. From the germline J gene comes the end of the CDR3, since the read stops 4 residues before it. The chain links TRBV19 to TRBJ2-3; TRBD2 aligns across 8 bases. CDR1 is FNHDT, CDR2 SITEND, per germline (reference sequence). The CDR3 is 14 amino acids. Trimming removed 6 bases from V and 0 bases from J; junction bases left unmatched: 3. CDR3 region: CASTPGGSAETLYF. The covered CDR3 bases are TGTGCCAGCACCCCTGGGGGGAGTGCAGAA.

A few counts support this clone. Gene and germline names: mouse. Read coverage stops 4 residues before the CDR3 terminus; the germline J gene supplies the remainder. This sequence joins TRBV13-3 and TRBJ2-4; 7 nucleotides line up with TRBD1. Germline V CDR1 and CDR2: NNHDY, SYVADS. The CDR3 has 17 amino acids. V shed 5 bases, J shed 0 bases, and the junction held 12 bases outside the gene matches. The sequenced part of the CDR3 DNA is TGTGCCAGCAGCAGACAGGGCAGGGAGTCTAGTCAAAAC. This gives the protein CASSRQGRESSQN. The CDR3 in full is CASSRQGRESSQNTLYF.